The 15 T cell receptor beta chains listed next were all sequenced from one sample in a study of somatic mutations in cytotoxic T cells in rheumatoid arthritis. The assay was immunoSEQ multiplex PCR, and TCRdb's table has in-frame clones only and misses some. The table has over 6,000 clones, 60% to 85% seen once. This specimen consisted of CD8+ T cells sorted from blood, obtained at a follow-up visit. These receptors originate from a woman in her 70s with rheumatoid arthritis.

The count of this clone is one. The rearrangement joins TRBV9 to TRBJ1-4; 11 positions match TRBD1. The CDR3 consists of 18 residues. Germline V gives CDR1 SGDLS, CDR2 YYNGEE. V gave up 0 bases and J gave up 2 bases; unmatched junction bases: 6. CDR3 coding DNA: TGTGCCAGCAGCGTAGATCGGGACAGGGGGGCTACTAATGAAAAACTGTTTTTT. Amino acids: CASSVDRDRGATNEKLFF.

CDR3 sequence (DNA): TGTGCCAGCAGTCCCGCGCTGGGGGGGTACACTGAAGCTTTCTTT. This codes for CASSPALGGYTEAFF. The rearrangement links TRBV2 to TRBJ1-1, with D possibly being TRBD1 (5 bases). Germline V gene data show CDR1 as SNHLY and CDR2 as FYNNEI. V lost 5 bases to trimming and J lost 3 bases, with 16 bases between them. The CDR3 totals 15 residues.

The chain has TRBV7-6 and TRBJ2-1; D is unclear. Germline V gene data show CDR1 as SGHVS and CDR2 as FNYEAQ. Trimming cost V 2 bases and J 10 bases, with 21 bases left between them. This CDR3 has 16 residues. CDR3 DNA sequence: TGTGCCAGCAGCTTACGTTTTAGCTGGGATTTGGGGGAGCAGTTCTTC. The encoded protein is CASSLRFSWDLGEQFF.

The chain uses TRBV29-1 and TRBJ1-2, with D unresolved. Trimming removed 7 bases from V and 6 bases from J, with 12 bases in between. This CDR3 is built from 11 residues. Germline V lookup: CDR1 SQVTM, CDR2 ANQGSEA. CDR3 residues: CSARQLDGYTF. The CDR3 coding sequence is TGCAGCGCCAGACAACTGGATGGCTACACCTTC.

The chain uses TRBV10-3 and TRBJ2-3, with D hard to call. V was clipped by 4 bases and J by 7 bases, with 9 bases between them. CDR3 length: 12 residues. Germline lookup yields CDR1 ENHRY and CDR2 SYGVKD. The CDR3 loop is CAISGVNNTQYF. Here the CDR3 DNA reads TGTGCCATCAGTGGGGTGAATAATACGCAGTATTTT.

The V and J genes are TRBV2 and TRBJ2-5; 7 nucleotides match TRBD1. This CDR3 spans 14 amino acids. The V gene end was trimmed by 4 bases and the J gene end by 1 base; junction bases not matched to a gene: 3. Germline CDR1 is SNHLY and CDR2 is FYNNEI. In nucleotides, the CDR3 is TGTGCCAGCAGTGGGGGACAGAGCCAAGAGACCCAGTACTTC. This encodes CASSGGQSQETQYF.

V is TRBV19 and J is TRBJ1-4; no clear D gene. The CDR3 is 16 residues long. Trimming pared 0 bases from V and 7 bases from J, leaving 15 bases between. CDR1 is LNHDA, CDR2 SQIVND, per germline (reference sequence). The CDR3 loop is CASSIDSGKWGEKLFF. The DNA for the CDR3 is TGTGCCAGTAGTATAGATAGCGGGAAATGGGGTGAAAAACTGTTTTTT.

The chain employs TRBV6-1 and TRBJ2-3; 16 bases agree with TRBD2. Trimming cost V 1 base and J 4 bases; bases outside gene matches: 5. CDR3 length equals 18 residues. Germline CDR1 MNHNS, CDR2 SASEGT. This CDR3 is CASSEVGTSGREADTQYF. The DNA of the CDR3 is TGTGCCAGCAGTGAAGTGGGGACTAGCGGGAGGGAAGCAGATACGCAGTATTTT.

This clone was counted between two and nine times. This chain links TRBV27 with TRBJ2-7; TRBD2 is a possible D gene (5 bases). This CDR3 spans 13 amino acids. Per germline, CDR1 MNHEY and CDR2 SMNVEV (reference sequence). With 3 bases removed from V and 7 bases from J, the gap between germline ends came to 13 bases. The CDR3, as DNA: TGTGCCAGCAGTTTGGTCGGGGTAGCAGAGCAGTACTTC. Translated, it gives CASSLVGVAEQYF.

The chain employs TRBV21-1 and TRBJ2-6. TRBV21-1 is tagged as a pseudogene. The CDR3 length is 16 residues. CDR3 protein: CASSSPRGSGANVLTF. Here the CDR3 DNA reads TGTGCCAGCAGCTCCCCGAGGGGTTCTGGGGCCAACGTCCTGACTTTC.

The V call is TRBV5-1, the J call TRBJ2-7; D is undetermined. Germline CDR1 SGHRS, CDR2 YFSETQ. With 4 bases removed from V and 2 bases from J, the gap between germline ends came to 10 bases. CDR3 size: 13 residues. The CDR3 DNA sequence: TGCGCCAGCAGCCCCACCTCACCCTACGAGCAGTACTTC. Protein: CASSPTSPYEQYF.

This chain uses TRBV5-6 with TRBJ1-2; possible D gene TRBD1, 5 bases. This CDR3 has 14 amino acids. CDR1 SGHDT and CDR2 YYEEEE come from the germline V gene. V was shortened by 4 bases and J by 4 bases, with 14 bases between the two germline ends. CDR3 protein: CASSLGTGGYGYTF. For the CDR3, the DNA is TGTGCCAGCAGCCTGGGTACCGGGGGCTATGGCTACACCTTC.

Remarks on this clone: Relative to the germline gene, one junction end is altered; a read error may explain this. The CDR3 DNA is TGTGCTAGCAGCTTAGTAGGGGCGCGTTGCAATCAGCCCCAGCATTTT. This sequence encodes CASSLVGARCNQPQHF. This chain uses TRBV7-7 with TRBJ1-5; possibly TRBD1 for D (5 bases). The CDR3 is 16 amino acids. From germline, CDR1 is SSHAT and CDR2 FNYEAQ (reference sequence).

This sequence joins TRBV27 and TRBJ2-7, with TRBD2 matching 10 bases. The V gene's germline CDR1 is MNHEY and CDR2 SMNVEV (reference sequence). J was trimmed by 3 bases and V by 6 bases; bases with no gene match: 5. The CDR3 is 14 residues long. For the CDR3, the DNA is TGTGCCAGCAGGACCCGGACTAGCGGCTACGAGCAGTACTTC. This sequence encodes CASRTRTSGYEQYF.

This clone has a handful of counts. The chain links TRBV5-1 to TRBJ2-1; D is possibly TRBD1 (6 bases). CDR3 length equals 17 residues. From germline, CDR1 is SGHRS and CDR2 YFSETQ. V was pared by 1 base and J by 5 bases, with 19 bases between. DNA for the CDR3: TGCGCCAGCAGCTTGTTGGGGTCCGGGACATTCGACAATGAGCAGTTCTTC. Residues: CASSLLGSGTFDNEQFF.